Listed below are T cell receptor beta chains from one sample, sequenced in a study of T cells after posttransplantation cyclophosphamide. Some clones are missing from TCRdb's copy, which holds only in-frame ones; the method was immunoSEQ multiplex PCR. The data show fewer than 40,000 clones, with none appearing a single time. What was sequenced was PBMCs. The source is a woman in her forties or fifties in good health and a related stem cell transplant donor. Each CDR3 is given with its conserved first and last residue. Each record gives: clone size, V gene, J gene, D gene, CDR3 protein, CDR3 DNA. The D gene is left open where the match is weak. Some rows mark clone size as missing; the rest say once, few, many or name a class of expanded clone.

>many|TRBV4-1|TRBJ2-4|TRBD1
CASSQATGGAAKNIQYF
TGCGCCAGCAGCCAAGCGACAGGGGGCGCCGCCAAAAACATTCAGTACTTC
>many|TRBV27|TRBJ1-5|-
CASTRGPNQPQHF
TGTGCCAGCACTAGGGGTCCCAATCAGCCCCAGCATTTT
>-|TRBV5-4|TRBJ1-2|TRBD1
CASSSDAGGANGYTF
TGTGCCAGCAGCTCCGACGCAGGGGGCGCAAATGGCTACACCTTC
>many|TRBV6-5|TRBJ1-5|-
CASTTLGQSNQPQHF
TGTGCCAGCACCACCCTGGGACAAAGCAATCAGCCCCAGCATTTT
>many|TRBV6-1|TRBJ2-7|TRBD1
CASSEDTAGTGRNEQYF
TGTGCCAGCAGTGAAGACACTGCCGGGACAGGGCGTAACGAGCAGTACTTC
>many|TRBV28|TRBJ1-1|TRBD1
CASRMGGGAGTEAFF
TGTGCCAGCAGAATGGGAGGGGGCGCAGGCACTGAAGCTTTCTTT
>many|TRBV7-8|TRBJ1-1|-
CASSLEKTTEAFF
TGTGCCAGCAGCTTAGAAAAAACAACTGAAGCTTTCTTT
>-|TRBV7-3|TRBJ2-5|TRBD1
CASSLNGQGSETQYF
TGTGCCAGCAGCTTAAATGGACAGGGGTCCGAGACCCAGTACTTC
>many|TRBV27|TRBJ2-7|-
CASSYSQGIVHEQYF
TGTGCCAGCAGTTACAGTCAGGGGATAGTGCACGAGCAGTACTTC
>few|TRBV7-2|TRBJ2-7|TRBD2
CASSRASGRTYEQYF
TGTGCCAGCTCCCGGGCTAGCGGGAGAACCTACGAGCAGTACTTC
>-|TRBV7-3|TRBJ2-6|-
CASSLRGSRANVLTF
TGTGCCAGCAGCTTAAGAGGGTCTCGGGCCAACGTCCTGACTTTC
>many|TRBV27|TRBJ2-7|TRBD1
CASSRGLGYEQYF
TGTGCCAGCAGCAGGGGGCTGGGGTACGAGCAGTACTTC
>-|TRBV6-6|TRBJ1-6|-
CASNPYGDSPLHF
TGTGCCAGCAACCCATACGGGGATTCACCCCTCCACTTT
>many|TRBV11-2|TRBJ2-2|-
CASSELGGNTGELFF
TGTGCCAGCAGCGAACTTGGCGGGAACACCGGGGAGCTGTTTTTT
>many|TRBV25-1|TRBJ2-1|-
CASSESDNSYNEQFF
TGTGCCAGCAGTGAAAGTGACAACTCCTACAATGAGCAGTTCTTC
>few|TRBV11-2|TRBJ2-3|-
CASSLSGQDTQYF
TGTGCCAGCAGCTTATCCGGACAGGATACGCAGTATTTT
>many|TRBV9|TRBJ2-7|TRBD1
CASSSGTGGEQYF
TGTGCCAGCAGCTCAGGGACAGGGGGCGAGCAGTACTTC
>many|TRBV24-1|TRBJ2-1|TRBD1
CATSEPGTGAWDEQFF
TGTGCCACCAGTGAACCTGGGACAGGGGCATGGGATGAGCAGTTCTTC
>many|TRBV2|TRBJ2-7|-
CASSGAAGSYEQYF
TGTGCCAGCAGTGGGGCAGCGGGCTCCTACGAGCAGTACTTC
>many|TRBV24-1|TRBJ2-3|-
CATSDLTGSEGDTQYF
TGTGCCACCAGTGATCTAACAGGTTCTGAAGGAGATACGCAGTATTTT
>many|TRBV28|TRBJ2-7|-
CASSGGTVYEQYF
TGTGCCAGCAGTGGGGGGACAGTGTACGAGCAGTACTTC
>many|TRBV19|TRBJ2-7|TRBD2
CASSGTSVSYEQYF
TGTGCCAGTAGCGGGACTAGCGTGAGCTACGAGCAGTACTTC
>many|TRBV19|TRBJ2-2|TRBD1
CASSRRTGGPHTGELFF
TGTGCCAGTAGTCGGCGGACAGGGGGACCCCACACCGGGGAGCTGTTTTTT
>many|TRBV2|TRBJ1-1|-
CASKRGNTEAFF
TGTGCCAGCAAAAGGGGGAACACTGAAGCTTTCTTT
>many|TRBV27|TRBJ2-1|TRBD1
CASSWRDRGRNEQFF
TGTGCCAGCAGTTGGAGGGACAGGGGGCGGAATGAGCAGTTCTTC
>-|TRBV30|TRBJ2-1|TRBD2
CAWSGLRLADDNEQFF
TGTGCCTGGAGTGGATTAAGACTAGCGGATGACAATGAGCAGTTCTTC
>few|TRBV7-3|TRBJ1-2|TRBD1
CASSRTGGGSYTF
TGTGCCAGCAGCCGTACAGGGGGCGGCAGCTACACCTTC
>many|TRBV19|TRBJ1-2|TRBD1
CASSTQGANYGYTF
TGTGCCAGTAGTACCCAGGGGGCAAACTATGGCTACACCTTC
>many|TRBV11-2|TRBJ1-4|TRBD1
CASSPDRGEVELFF
TGTGCCAGCAGCCCGGACAGGGGGGAAGTGGAACTGTTTTTT
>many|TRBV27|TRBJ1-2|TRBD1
CASSLTFNRGHGYTF
TGTGCCAGCAGTTTGACCTTCAACAGGGGGCATGGCTACACCTTC
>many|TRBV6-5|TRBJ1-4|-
CATLDSSTNEKLFF
TGTGCCACCCTAGACAGCTCAACTAATGAAAAACTGTTTTTT
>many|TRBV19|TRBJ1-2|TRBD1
CASSILRQGSYGYTF
TGTGCCAGTAGTATCCTACGACAGGGGAGCTATGGCTACACCTTC
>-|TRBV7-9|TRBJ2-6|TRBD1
CASGRDRGFGIGANVLTF
TGTGCCTCCGGCCGGGACAGGGGATTTGGAATAGGGGCCAACGTCCTGACTTTC
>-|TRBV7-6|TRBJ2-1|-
CASSAPPSGEQFF
TGTGCCAGCAGCGCCCCCCCTTCGGGTGAGCAGTTCTTC
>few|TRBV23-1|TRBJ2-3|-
CASSQSRAKEYF
TGCGCCAGCAGTCAATCGAGGGCCAAGGAGTATTTT
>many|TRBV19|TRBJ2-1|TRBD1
CASSTDRVNEQFF
TGTGCCAGTAGTACGGACAGGGTCAATGAGCAGTTCTTC
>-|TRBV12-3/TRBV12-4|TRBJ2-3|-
CATQFAVTDTQYF
TGTGCCACCCAGTTTGCGGTCACAGATACGCAGTATTTT
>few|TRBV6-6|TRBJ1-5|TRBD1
CASNPTGTNQPQHF
TGTGCCAGCAACCCGACAGGGACTAATCAGCCCCAGCATTTT
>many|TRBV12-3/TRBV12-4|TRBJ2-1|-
CASSLSYLYNEQFF
TGTGCCAGCAGTTTATCCTACCTCTACAATGAGCAGTTCTTC
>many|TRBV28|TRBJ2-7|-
CASSPPAERYEQYF
TGTGCCAGCAGTCCCCCGGCCGAGCGCTACGAGCAGTACTTC
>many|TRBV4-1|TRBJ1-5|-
CASSRMTGGQPQHF
TGCGCCAGCAGCCGGATGACAGGCGGACAGCCCCAGCATTTT
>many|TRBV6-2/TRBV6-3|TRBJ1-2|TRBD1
CASSYSGQAYTF
TGTGCCAGCAGTTACTCGGGACAGGCCTACACCTTC
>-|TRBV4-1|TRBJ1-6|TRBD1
CASSQGGAGTVNSPLHF
TGCGCCAGCAGCCAAGGGGGGGCCGGGACAGTTAATTCACCCCTCCACTTT
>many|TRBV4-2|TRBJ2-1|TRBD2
CASSQDKAGVYNEQFF
TGTGCCAGCAGCCAAGATAAAGCGGGAGTGTACAATGAGCAGTTCTTC
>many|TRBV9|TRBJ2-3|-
CASSGRGRSTDTQYF
TGTGCCAGCAGCGGCAGGGGACGTAGCACAGATACGCAGTATTTT
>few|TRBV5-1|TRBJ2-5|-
CASSLDSYQETQYF
TGCGCCAGCAGCCTAGACAGCTACCAAGAGACCCAGTACTTC
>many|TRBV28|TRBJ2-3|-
CASSTQHTQYF
TGTGCCAGCAGTACACAGCATACGCAGTATTTT
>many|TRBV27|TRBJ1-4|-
CASSAGGQQKLFF
TGTGCCAGCAGTGCCGGGGGGCAGCAAAAACTGTTTTTT
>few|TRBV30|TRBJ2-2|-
CAWGGGGVTGELFF
TGTGCCTGGGGGGGAGGGGGTGTCACCGGGGAGCTGTTTTTT
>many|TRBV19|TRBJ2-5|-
CASSLQTVQETQYF
TGTGCCAGTAGTCTGCAGACAGTCCAAGAGACCCAGTACTTC
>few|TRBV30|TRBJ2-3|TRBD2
CAWSTGTSGWADTQYF
TGTGCCTGGAGTACCGGGACTAGCGGTTGGGCAGATACGCAGTATTTT
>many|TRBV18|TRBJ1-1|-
CASSYQGNTEAFF
TGTGCCAGCTCATATCAGGGGAACACTGAAGCTTTCTTT
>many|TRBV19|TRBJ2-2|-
CASDRNTGELFF
TGTGCCAGTGACAGAAACACCGGGGAGCTGTTTTTT